One and the same sample provided the 5 T cell receptor beta chains below, sequenced in a study of blood T cell repertoires in COVID-19. The method was immunoSEQ multiplex PCR; TCRdb's version includes in-frame clones alone and lacks a portion of them. The sample holds roughly 80,000 clones, 88% seen once. The specimen sequenced was peripheral blood. The receptors here all came from a man in his fifties with active COVID-19.

This clone was detected a few times. The chain links TRBV18 to TRBJ1-1, with D possibly TRBD1 on 5 matching bases. The V end lost 3 bases, the J end lost 2 bases, and 10 bases lay between the germline ends. The CDR3 consists of 14 residues. CDR1 and CDR2 from the germline V gene are KGHSH and LQKENI. CDR3 sequence: CASSPAGRNTEAFF. The CDR3 nucleotides read TGTGCCAGCTCACCGGCAGGGCGTAACACTGAAGCTTTCTTT.

The chain joins TRBV14 to TRBJ2-7, with D possibly being TRBD1 (6 bases). Per germline, CDR1 SGHDN and CDR2 FVKESK. The length of the CDR3 is 13 residues. V was clipped by 4 bases and J by 4 bases, with 11 bases between them. CDR3 in amino acids: CASSPPDRYEQYF. The CDR3 bases are TGTGCCAGCAGCCCTCCGGACAGATACGAGCAGTACTTC.

The chain is built from TRBV27 and TRBJ1-2, with 7 bases aligning to TRBD1. V dropped 7 bases and J dropped 10; count of bases not matched to a gene: 9. This CDR3 has 12 amino acids. CDR1 is MNHEY, CDR2 SMNVEV, per germline (reference sequence). CDR3 DNA: TGTGCCAGCAAAACCGGGGACAGTTCCTACACCTTC. Its translation: CASKTGDSSYTF.

The CDR3 region has the DNA TGTGCCAGCAGCCCCACGGTCCGAGTGAGAGATACGCAGTATTTT. Its protein is CASSPTVRVRDTQYF. The rearrangement joins TRBV7-2 to TRBJ2-3; D ambiguous. Per the germline V gene, CDR1 is SGHTA and CDR2 is FQGNSA. V lost 5 bases to trimming and J lost 5 bases, with 17 bases between them. The CDR3 has 15 residues.

The V gene is TRBV6-5, the J gene TRBJ1-1; no reliable D call. The CDR3 is 12 residues long. The V end was cut by 4 bases, the J end by 5 bases, with 8 bases between. From germline, CDR1 is MNHEY and CDR2 SVGAGI. The CDR3 DNA sequence: TGTGCCAGCAGTTGGGTCGGGACTGAAGCTTTCTTT. Amino acid sequence: CASSWVGTEAFF.